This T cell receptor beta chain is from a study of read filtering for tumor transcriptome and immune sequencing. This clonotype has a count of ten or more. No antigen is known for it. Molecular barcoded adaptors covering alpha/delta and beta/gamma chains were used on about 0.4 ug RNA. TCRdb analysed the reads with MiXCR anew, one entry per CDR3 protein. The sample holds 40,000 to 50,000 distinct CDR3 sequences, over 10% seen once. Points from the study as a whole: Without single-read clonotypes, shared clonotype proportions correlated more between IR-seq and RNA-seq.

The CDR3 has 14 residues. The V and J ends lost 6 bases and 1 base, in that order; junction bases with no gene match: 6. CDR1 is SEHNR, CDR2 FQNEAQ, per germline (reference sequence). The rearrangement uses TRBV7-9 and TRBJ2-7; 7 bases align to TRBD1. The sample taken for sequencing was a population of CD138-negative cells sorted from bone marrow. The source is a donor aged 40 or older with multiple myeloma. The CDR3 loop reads CASSRTGGSYEQYF. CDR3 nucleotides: TGTGCCAGCAGTAGGACAGGCGGGTCCTACGAGCAGTACTTC.